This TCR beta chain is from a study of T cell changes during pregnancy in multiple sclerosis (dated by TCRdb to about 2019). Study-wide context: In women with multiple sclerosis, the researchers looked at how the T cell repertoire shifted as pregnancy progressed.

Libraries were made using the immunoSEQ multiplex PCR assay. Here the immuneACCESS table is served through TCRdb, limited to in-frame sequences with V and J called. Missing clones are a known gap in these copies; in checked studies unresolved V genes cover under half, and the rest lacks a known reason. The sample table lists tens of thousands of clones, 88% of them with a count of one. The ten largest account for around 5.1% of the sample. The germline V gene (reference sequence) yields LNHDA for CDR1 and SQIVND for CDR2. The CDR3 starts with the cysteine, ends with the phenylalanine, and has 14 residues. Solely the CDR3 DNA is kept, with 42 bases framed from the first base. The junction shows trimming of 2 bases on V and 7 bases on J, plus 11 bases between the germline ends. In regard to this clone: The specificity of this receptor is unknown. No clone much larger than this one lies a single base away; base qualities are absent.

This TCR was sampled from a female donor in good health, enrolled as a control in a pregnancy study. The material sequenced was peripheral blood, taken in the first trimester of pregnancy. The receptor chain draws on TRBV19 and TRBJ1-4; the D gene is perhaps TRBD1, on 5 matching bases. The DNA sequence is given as TGTGCCAGTAGTATATACCTCGGGGGTGAAAAACTGTTTTTT. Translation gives CASSIYLGGEKLFF. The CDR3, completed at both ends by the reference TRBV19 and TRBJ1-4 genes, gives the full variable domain DGGITQSPKYLFRKEGQNVTLSCEQNLNHDAMYWYRQDPGQGLRLIYYSQIVNDFQKGDIAEGYSVSREKKESFPLTVTSAQKNPTAFYLCASSIYLGGEKLFFGSGTQLSVL.